These 2 T cell receptor beta chains were sequenced from one sample in a study of T cell responses to AZD1222 COVID-19 vaccine. Assay used: immunoSEQ multiplex PCR; TCRdb lists only in-frame clones, some missing. The sample yields 150,000 to 200,000 clones, around 90% seen once. Sequencing was performed on peripheral blood, taken 28 days after the second AZD1222 dose. Receptors originate from an adult who received the AZD1222 COVID-19 vaccine.

This clone was counted a single time. The gene calls are TRBV18 and TRBJ1-2; 12 nucleotides line up with TRBD1. Trimming removed 6 bases from V and 5 bases from J; junction bases left unmatched: 7. The CDR3 totals 15 residues. Looked up from germline, CDR1 is KGHSH and CDR2 is LQKENI. CDR3 coding DNA: TGTGCCAGCTCTTCCCGGGACAGGGGGCTTTATGGCTACACCTTC. Amino acid sequence: CASSSRDRGLYGYTF. The full variable domain, rest sourced from reference TRBV18 and TRBJ1-2, is NAGVMQNPRHLVRRRGQEARLRCSPMKGHSHVYWYRQLPEEGLKFMVYLQKENIIDESGMPKERFSAEFPKEGPSILRIQQVVRGDSAAYFCASSSRDRGLYGYTFGSGTRLTVV.

The chain has TRBV5-1 and TRBJ2-7; 9 bases agree with TRBD2. Germline CDR1 reads SGHRS; CDR2 reads YFSETQ. With 2 bases clipped from V and 6 bases from J, the junction kept 9 bases outside the gene matches. This CDR3 region has 15 residues. CDR3 in amino acids: CASSFLAGGPGEQYF. The CDR3 DNA reads as TGCGCCAGCAGCTTCCTCGCGGGGGGGCCAGGCGAGCAGTACTTC.